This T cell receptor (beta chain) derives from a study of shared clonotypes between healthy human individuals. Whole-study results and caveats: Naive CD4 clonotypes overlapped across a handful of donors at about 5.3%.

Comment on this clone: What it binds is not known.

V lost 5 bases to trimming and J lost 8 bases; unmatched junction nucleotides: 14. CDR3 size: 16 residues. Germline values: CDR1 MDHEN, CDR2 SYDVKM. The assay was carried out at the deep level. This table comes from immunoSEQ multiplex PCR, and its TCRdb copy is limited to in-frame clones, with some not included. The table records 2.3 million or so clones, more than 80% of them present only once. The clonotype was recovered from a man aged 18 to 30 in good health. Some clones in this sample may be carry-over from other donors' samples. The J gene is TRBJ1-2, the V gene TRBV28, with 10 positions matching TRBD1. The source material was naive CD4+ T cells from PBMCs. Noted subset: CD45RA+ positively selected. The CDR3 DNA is TGTGCCAGCAGTCTAATTCCCTTCGGGACAGGGGAAGGCTACACCTTC. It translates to CASSLIPFGTGEGYTF.